The 12 T cell receptor beta chains presented below share a single source sample, sequenced in a study of shared clonotypes between healthy human individuals (dated by TCRdb to 2020 to 2022). The library was generated by the immunoSEQ multiplex PCR assay. As stored in TCRdb, this immuneACCESS dataset retains in-frame rearrangements with V and J assigned. A fraction of the clones does not appear; measured against another copy, unresolved V genes explain less than half of the discrepancy, and the remainder lacks a known reason. A total of about 300,000 clones appear in this sample, 74% of them only once. In total, the top ten clones hold approximately 10% of the sample. The sample comprised memory CD4+ T cells sorted from blood. The sample's cell subset or site, from its label and the paper: CD45RA-negative fraction. The receptor source for this set is a man younger than 40 in good health.

The chain employs TRBV4-1 and TRBJ2-3; 9 positions match TRBD2. J gave up 2 bases and V 4 bases, and 4 bases lay outside the gene matches. The CDR3 runs 15 residues. The germline CDR1 and CDR2 sequences are MGHRA and YSYEKL. CDR3 nucleotides: TGCGCCAGCAGCCCGCGGACTAGCGACACAGATACGCAGTATTTT. This codes for CASSPRTSDTDTQYF.

This clone came up once. The V and J genes are TRBV6-1 and TRBJ2-7; TRBD1 matches at 7 bases. This CDR3 comprises 14 residues. V lost 5 bases and J lost 3; bases outside the gene matches: 7. CDR1 and CDR2 (germline): MNHNS, SASEGT. CDR3 in DNA: TGTGCCAGCAGTTCATCTCGGGACAGCTACGAGCAGTACTTC. Its translation is CASSSSRDSYEQYF.

This clone was observed a handful of times. The V call is TRBV7-2, the J call TRBJ2-4; no firm D call. The length of the CDR3 is 14 residues. V dropped 0 bases and J dropped 0 bases, with 3 bases sitting between them. Germline-derived CDR1 and CDR2 are SGHTA and FQGNSA. CDR3: CASSLALAKNIQYF. Written as DNA, the CDR3 is TGTGCCAGCAGCTTAGCCCTAGCCAAAAACATTCAGTACTTC.

The chain joins TRBV2 to TRBJ1-6; 9 bases agree with TRBD1. From germline, CDR1 is SNHLY and CDR2 FYNNEI. The CDR3 runs to 12 residues. V trimming: 8 bases; J trimming: 9 bases; junction bases outside the gene matches: 2. In DNA form, the CDR3 reads TGTGCCAGCCGGGACAGGGTTTCACCCCTCCACTTT. Amino acids: CASRDRVSPLHF.

J is TRBJ2-7 and V is TRBV5-4, with 14 bases that match TRBD2. Trimming at V came to 5 bases and at J to 3 bases, leaving 4 bases not matched to a gene. The germline V gene has CDR1 SGHNT and CDR2 YYREEE (reference sequence). CDR3 length equals 15 residues. CDR3 sequence reads: CASRPGTSGSYEQYF. The DNA for the CDR3 is TGTGCCAGCAGACCTGGGACTAGCGGGAGCTACGAGCAGTACTTC.

The CDR3 is CASSLGHLETQYF. CDR3 nucleotides: TGTGCCAGCAGCCTGGGACATCTGGAGACCCAGTACTTC. The chain joins TRBV7-6 to TRBJ2-5; D is perhaps TRBD1 (6 bases). The CDR3 has 13 amino acids. V dropped 5 bases and J dropped 5 bases, with 12 bases sitting between them. Germline CDR1 is SGHVS and CDR2 is FNYEAQ.

The sample holds a few counts of this clone. The chain recombines TRBV5-5 with TRBJ1-6, with D hard to call. The length of the CDR3 is 15 residues. Germline CDR1 SGHKS, CDR2 YYEKEE (reference sequence). V was shortened by 3 bases and J by 8 bases, with 15 bases between the two germline ends. DNA of the CDR3: TGTGCCAGCAGCTCCCCAGGAAATCCCTATTCACCCCTCCACTTT. It codes for CASSSPGNPYSPLHF.

The chain has TRBV2 and TRBJ2-1, with D unclear. V dropped 8 bases and J dropped 7 bases, with 9 bases sitting between them. Germline lookup yields CDR1 SNHLY and CDR2 FYNNEI. The CDR3 is made up of 11 amino acids. CDR3 nucleotide sequence: TGTGCCAGCTACGGTTGGAATGAGCAGTTCTTC. This translates into CASYGWNEQFF.

This chain uses TRBV5-1 with TRBJ2-3; 7 positions match TRBD2. The CDR3 extends over 14 amino acids. The junction had 9 bases not matched to a gene; V was cut back by 6 bases and J by 5 bases. Germline V CDR1 and CDR2: SGHRS, YFSETQ. The CDR3 here is CASKLGLAGDTQYF. In DNA, the CDR3 is TGCGCCAGCAAGCTTGGATTAGCGGGAGATACGCAGTATTTT.

The CDR3 bases are TGTGCCAGCAGCACAATCCCCCCTCGCCGCTACGAGCAGTACTTC. This encodes CASSTIPPRRYEQYF. The chain joins TRBV28 to TRBJ2-7, with D unresolved. Per the germline V gene, CDR1 is MDHEN and CDR2 is SYDVKM. This CDR3 has 15 residues. Trimming left V 6 bases short and J 3 bases short, with 18 bases between.

The chain combines TRBV6-1 with TRBJ2-7; D call uncertain. CDR1 is MNHNS and CDR2 is SASEGT in the germline V gene. There are 14 residues in the CDR3. V was pared by 6 bases and J by 1 base, with 13 bases between. The DNA of the CDR3 is TGTGCCAGCAGGGCCATCGGAGTATCCTACGAGCAGTACTTC. Translation: CASRAIGVSYEQYF.

In its sample, this clone was seen a few times. The rearrangement links TRBV2 to TRBJ2-7; D remains unclear. Looked up from germline, CDR1 is SNHLY and CDR2 is FYNNEI. This CDR3 region has 14 residues. V dropped 2 bases and J dropped 3 bases, with 11 bases sitting between them. CDR3 protein: CASSESGIYYEQYF. The CDR3 DNA sequence: TGTGCCAGCAGTGAAAGTGGGATTTACTACGAGCAGTACTTC.